This TCR beta chain was captured by sequencing in a study of T cell responses to AZD1222 COVID-19 vaccine. Study observations and caveats: The donors showed a predominance of white British ancestry and of females, with possible underestimation of clonal diversity.

The method was immunoSEQ multiplex PCR; TCRdb's version includes in-frame clones alone and lacks a portion of them. The sample has 46,000 or so clones; roughly 91% are singletons. Germline assignment: CDR1 SGDLS and CDR2 YYNGEE. CDR3 size: 14 residues. The V gene end was trimmed by 3 bases and the J gene end by 11 bases; junction bases not matched to a gene: 8. To note about this clone: Its antigen is undetermined.

The sequence came from an adult who received the AZD1222 COVID-19 vaccine. This chain links TRBV9 with TRBJ2-3, with 11 bases matching TRBD2. The material was peripheral blood, obtained 28 days after the second AZD1222 dose. The chain's CDR3 is CASSGYGTSGKQYF. The DNA of the CDR3 is TGTGCCAGCAGCGGTTACGGGACTAGCGGAAAGCAGTATTTT.